The rows below give T cell receptor beta chains drawn from one sample of a study of control samples from healthy donors and cancer patients. Generated by immunoSEQ multiplex PCR, the TCRdb table keeps only in-frame clones and is missing some. This table has about 55,000 clones, around 96% appearing once. The material sequenced was blood. All receptors derive from a woman under 30 in good health. The CDR3 runs from the conserved cysteine through the conserved F or W. A D gene is named only where the DNA matches it firmly. Not every row has a clone size; where given, it reads once, few, many or a size class.

cdr3_nt: TGTGCCAGCAGCACGTTTTTGACAGGGGAGGAAAAACTGTTTTTT
cdr3_aa: CASSTFLTGEEKLFF
v_call: TRBV9
d_call: TRBD1
clone_size: NA
j_call: TRBJ1-4

cdr3_nt: TGCGCCAGCAGCTTGGCGTCCCTAGCGGGGGCCTCCTCGTTCTTC
cdr3_aa: CASSLASLAGASSFF
v_call: TRBV5-1
d_call: TRBD2
clone_size: NA
j_call: TRBJ2-1

cdr3_nt: TGTGCCTGGAGTCCGGACAGGGCCCAGCCCCAGCATTTT
cdr3_aa: CAWSPDRAQPQHF
v_call: TRBV30
d_call: TRBD1
clone_size: once
j_call: TRBJ1-5

cdr3_nt: TGTGCCAGCAGCTTAGATCCCCAACAGGGAGCTTTCTTT
cdr3_aa: CASSLDPQQGAFF
v_call: TRBV7-9
d_call: NA
clone_size: NA
j_call: TRBJ1-1

cdr3_nt: TGTGCCAGCAGTGGGGGGACAGGGGCACTCTATGGCTACACCTTC
cdr3_aa: CASSGGTGALYGYTF
v_call: TRBV6-6
d_call: TRBD1
clone_size: NA
j_call: TRBJ1-2

cdr3_nt: TGTGCCTGGAGTCTGGGGACTGAAGCTTTCTTT
cdr3_aa: CAWSLGTEAFF
v_call: TRBV30
d_call: NA
clone_size: NA
j_call: TRBJ1-1

cdr3_nt: TGTGCCAGTAGTATCGAGGTCTCTGGGGCCAACGTCCTGACTTTC
cdr3_aa: CASSIEVSGANVLTF
v_call: TRBV19
d_call: NA
clone_size: NA
j_call: TRBJ2-6

cdr3_nt: TGCGCCAGCAGCCCTATCGGGAACACTGAAGCTTTCTTT
cdr3_aa: CASSPIGNTEAFF
v_call: TRBV4-1
d_call: NA
clone_size: NA
j_call: TRBJ1-1

cdr3_nt: TGTGCCAGCAGTTTCGACAGGAGGAACACCGGGGAGCTGTTTTTT
cdr3_aa: CASSFDRRNTGELFF
v_call: TRBV6-5
d_call: NA
clone_size: NA
j_call: TRBJ2-2

cdr3_nt: TGCAGTGCTACAGGGGGCGTTGGCTACACCTTC
cdr3_aa: CSATGGVGYTF
v_call: TRBV20-1
d_call: TRBD1
clone_size: NA
j_call: TRBJ1-2

cdr3_nt: TGTGCCAGCAGCTTAGGGGGGCGGGGGGGGGATGAGCAGTTCTTC
cdr3_aa: CASSLGGRGGDEQFF
v_call: TRBV11-2
d_call: TRBD2
clone_size: NA
j_call: TRBJ2-1

cdr3_nt: TGTGCCAGCCGACCCCGGACATTAGCCAAAAACATTCAGTACTTC
cdr3_aa: CASRPRTLAKNIQYF
v_call: TRBV5-8
d_call: NA
clone_size: NA
j_call: TRBJ2-4

cdr3_nt: TGTGCCAGCAGGGATGGACAGCCCCGAGGCTACACCTTC
cdr3_aa: CASRDGQPRGYTF
v_call: TRBV6-6
d_call: NA
clone_size: NA
j_call: TRBJ1-2

cdr3_nt: TGTGCCAGCAGCTCCCTGGAAGGGCCTAGCTCCTACGAGCAGTACTTC
cdr3_aa: CASSSLEGPSSYEQYF
v_call: TRBV7-9
d_call: NA
clone_size: NA
j_call: TRBJ2-7

cdr3_nt: TGTGCCTGGTCCCGGGACAGGGTTTATAATTCACCCCTCCACTTT
cdr3_aa: CAWSRDRVYNSPLHF
v_call: TRBV30
d_call: TRBD1
clone_size: once
j_call: TRBJ1-6

cdr3_nt: TGTGCCAGCAGCTCCATCGGGCAGGGGGCTGAAAAACTGTTTTTT
cdr3_aa: CASSSIGQGAEKLFF
v_call: TRBV7-8
d_call: TRBD1
clone_size: once
j_call: TRBJ1-4

cdr3_nt: TGCAGCGTCCAAACCGGGTACGAGCAGTACTTC
cdr3_aa: CSVQTGYEQYF
v_call: TRBV29-1
d_call: NA
clone_size: NA
j_call: TRBJ2-7

cdr3_nt: TGTGCCAGCTCCCCTCTCCGACAGGGCTCGTCCGGGGAGCTGTTTTTT
cdr3_aa: CASSPLRQGSSGELFF
v_call: TRBV18
d_call: TRBD1
clone_size: NA
j_call: TRBJ2-2

cdr3_nt: TGTGCCAGCAGTCCCCGAGGGGACGGCTATCAGCCCCAGCATTTT
cdr3_aa: CASSPRGDGYQPQHF
v_call: TRBV6-5
d_call: NA
clone_size: medium-sized
j_call: TRBJ1-5

cdr3_nt: TGCGCCAGCAGCTCATTGGGCGTGAGCACAGATACGCAGTATTTT
cdr3_aa: CASSSLGVSTDTQYF
v_call: TRBV5-1
d_call: NA
clone_size: NA
j_call: TRBJ2-3

cdr3_nt: TGTGCCAGCAGCGATCCCGGACGGCCCTACGAGCAGTACTTC
cdr3_aa: CASSDPGRPYEQYF
v_call: TRBV14
d_call: NA
clone_size: NA
j_call: TRBJ2-7

cdr3_nt: TGTGCCAGCAATCCGACAGGGAGCTATGGCTACACCTTC
cdr3_aa: CASNPTGSYGYTF
v_call: TRBV6-5
d_call: TRBD1
clone_size: NA
j_call: TRBJ1-2

cdr3_nt: TGTGCCAGCAGTTTAACCTACAATGAGCAGTTCTTC
cdr3_aa: CASSLTYNEQFF
v_call: TRBV28
d_call: NA
clone_size: NA
j_call: TRBJ2-1

cdr3_nt: TGCAGTGCTAGTGTTGGTTCGAGGACGGGCTACACCTTC
cdr3_aa: CSASVGSRTGYTF
v_call: TRBV20-1
d_call: NA
clone_size: NA
j_call: TRBJ1-2

cdr3_nt: TGTGCCAGCAGCCAAGTTGGCCTTCAGGGGGCAACTAATGAAAAACTGTTTTTT
cdr3_aa: CASSQVGLQGATNEKLFF
v_call: TRBV3-1/TRBV3-2
d_call: TRBD1
clone_size: NA
j_call: TRBJ1-4

cdr3_nt: TGTGCCAGCTCAAAGGGACAGGGAAACGTTCAGCCCCAGCATTTT
cdr3_aa: CASSKGQGNVQPQHF
v_call: TRBV18
d_call: TRBD1
clone_size: NA
j_call: TRBJ1-5

cdr3_nt: TGTGCCAGCTCACAGGGGGCCAGATTAAACACTGAAGCTTTCTTT
cdr3_aa: CASSQGARLNTEAFF
v_call: TRBV18
d_call: TRBD1
clone_size: NA
j_call: TRBJ1-1

cdr3_nt: TGCGCCAGCAGTCCAGGGTTGGCTGAAGCTTTCTTT
cdr3_aa: CASSPGLAEAFF
v_call: TRBV10-2
d_call: NA
clone_size: NA
j_call: TRBJ1-1

cdr3_nt: TGCAGTGCTCTCAGGGCTGGCTACACCTTC
cdr3_aa: CSALRAGYTF
v_call: TRBV20-1
d_call: NA
clone_size: NA
j_call: TRBJ1-2

cdr3_nt: TGTGCCAGTAATAATTACAGGGACTCGACTATCTATGGCTACACCTTC
cdr3_aa: CASNNYRDSTIYGYTF
v_call: TRBV19
d_call: NA
clone_size: NA
j_call: TRBJ1-2

cdr3_nt: TGTGCCAGCAGCTTAAATCGGGCCCTGATCTACGAGCAGTACTTC
cdr3_aa: CASSLNRALIYEQYF
v_call: TRBV11-2
d_call: NA
clone_size: NA
j_call: TRBJ2-7

cdr3_nt: TGTGCCAGCAGCCGGACGAGGGGGGAGCAGTTCTTC
cdr3_aa: CASSRTRGEQFF
v_call: TRBV14
d_call: NA
clone_size: NA
j_call: TRBJ2-1

cdr3_nt: TGTGCCAGTAGTATAGGGAGGGGAAACACTGAAGCTTTCTTT
cdr3_aa: CASSIGRGNTEAFF
v_call: TRBV19
d_call: NA
clone_size: once
j_call: TRBJ1-1

cdr3_nt: TGTGCCAGCTCACTGTCTCCTCCGTCTGGGGCCAACGTCCTGACTTTC
cdr3_aa: CASSLSPPSGANVLTF
v_call: TRBV18
d_call: NA
clone_size: NA
j_call: TRBJ2-6

cdr3_nt: TGTGCCAGCAGCTTTCTAGCGGGGACACCCTACAATGAGCAGTTCTTC
cdr3_aa: CASSFLAGTPYNEQFF
v_call: TRBV7-2
d_call: TRBD2
clone_size: once
j_call: TRBJ2-1

cdr3_nt: TGTGCCAGCAGTGAGAGGGCCGAGAGCTCCTACGAGCAGTACTTC
cdr3_aa: CASSERAESSYEQYF
v_call: TRBV6-4
d_call: NA
clone_size: NA
j_call: TRBJ2-7

cdr3_nt: TGTGCCATCAGTGAGTCGTTGGGGACAGGGGGTACTGAGCAGTTCTTC
cdr3_aa: CAISESLGTGGTEQFF
v_call: TRBV10-3
d_call: TRBD1
clone_size: NA
j_call: TRBJ2-1

cdr3_nt: TGTGCCAGTAGTATAACAGGGGACGGATCACCCCTCCACTTT
cdr3_aa: CASSITGDGSPLHF
v_call: TRBV19
d_call: TRBD1
clone_size: NA
j_call: TRBJ1-6

cdr3_nt: TGTGCCAGCAGATGGAAAGGACAGGCTTACAATGAGCAGTTCTTC
cdr3_aa: CASRWKGQAYNEQFF
v_call: TRBV13
d_call: TRBD1
clone_size: NA
j_call: TRBJ2-1

cdr3_nt: TGCGCCAGCAGCCAAGATCTACCCCGGACTAGCGGACACTACAATGAGCAGTTCTTC
cdr3_aa: CASSQDLPRTSGHYNEQFF
v_call: TRBV4-3
d_call: TRBD2
clone_size: NA
j_call: TRBJ2-1

cdr3_nt: TGTGCCAGCAGCCTCCAGCGGGGCTCCTACGAGCAATACTTC
cdr3_aa: CASSLQRGSYEQYF
v_call: TRBV7-2
d_call: TRBD2
clone_size: NA
j_call: TRBJ2-7

cdr3_nt: TGTGCCAGCATATCAGGGGGACTAGCGGGGGGCGGGCAGTTCTTC
cdr3_aa: CASISGGLAGGGQFF
v_call: TRBV6-5
d_call: TRBD2
clone_size: NA
j_call: TRBJ2-1

cdr3_nt: TGCGCCAGCAGTCGGACAGTTGGCACTGAAGCTTTCTTT
cdr3_aa: CASSRTVGTEAFF
v_call: TRBV10-1
d_call: NA
clone_size: NA
j_call: TRBJ1-1

cdr3_nt: TGTGCCTGGAGTGATCAGGGTGTGAACTATGGCTACACCTTC
cdr3_aa: CAWSDQGVNYGYTF
v_call: TRBV30
d_call: NA
clone_size: NA
j_call: TRBJ1-2

cdr3_nt: TGTGCCAGCAGCTGGGACTTACTCAGGGCCGGGGAGCTGTTTTTT
cdr3_aa: CASSWDLLRAGELFF
v_call: TRBV3-1/TRBV3-2
d_call: NA
clone_size: NA
j_call: TRBJ2-2

cdr3_nt: TGTGCCAGCAGTTCGGGGATGGGTGGCCCCGGGGAGCTGTTTTTT
cdr3_aa: CASSSGMGGPGELFF
v_call: TRBV6-5
d_call: NA
clone_size: NA
j_call: TRBJ2-2